Below, one T cell receptor (beta chain) is given with its context. This clone came up a few times. Its target antigen remains unknown. Base qualities were left out, and no much larger clone turns up one base away. At the DNA level, this CDR3 is encoded by other sequences in the same sample as well. Looking up the germline V gene yields CDR1 LGHNA and CDR2 YSLEER. The junction carries 10 bases between V and J, which are trimmed by 0 bases and 4 bases respectively. The CDR3 starts with the cysteine, ends with the phenylalanine, and has 14 residues. Only CDR3 DNA remains: 42 bases, in frame from the first base. This sample is drawn from a study of shared T cell receptors in the human thymus (dated by TCRdb to the early 2020s). For the wider study: The study examined how self-reactive, shared T-cell receptor alpha chains are generated in the human thymus.

The library was generated by the immunoSEQ multiplex PCR assay. TCRdb retrieved this table from immuneACCESS and kept in-frame rearrangements only. Not all clones are present; in checked studies, unresolved V genes account for under half, and no reason is known for the remainder. A total of over 450,000 clones appear in this sample, about 80% of them only once. The leading ten clones occupy more than 0.01% of the sample. These data are also associated with another study on human thymus T cells. As the second study states: The donors were immunologically healthy infants in Finland who had open corrective cardiac surgery for congenital heart defects. Thymus tissue was obtained as surgical resects removed during corrective cardiac surgery. V and J gene segment usage appeared biased in both thymic and peripheral blood repertoires. The related research reported highly overlapping thymic TCR repertoires among unrelated individuals. The study described the TCR alpha and beta repertoires in about eight infant thymus samples and a few matching peripheral blood samples. The infant donors were roughly 7 to 244 days old, and the cohort included a handful of males and a couple of females. Thymocytes were released mechanically from tissue and stored at -70 °C as pellets of roughly 9.5-32 million cells. Genomic DNA was extracted from frozen cell pellets with a QIAsymphony instrument. Using the immunoSEQ multiplex PCR assay, the TCRB and TCRAD loci were amplified from a standardized quantity of quality-controlled genomic DNA. Amplicons spanned the V(D)J region at a length sufficient to cover the CDR3 and identify V and J genes. The commercial immunoSEQ service was used to sequence amplicons on an Illumina platform. Primer bias and sequencing errors were corrected as previously described, and TCRAD and TCRB were defined on the basis of the IMGT database. Analysis of the repertoires was done with immunoSEQ Analyzer 3.0 and VDJTools and included basic statistics, V/J segment usage, diversity estimates, rarefaction and pairwise overlap. Diversity was estimated using the Chao1, ChaoE, Efron-Thisted, Shannon and inverse Simpson indices, and was also estimated on datasets down-sampled to the size of the smallest sample. Repertoire overlap was assessed by strict matching of CDR3 nucleotide sequence, V gene and J gene, and clustering was done by Jaccard-based multidimensional scaling. On average, thymus samples yielded hundreds of thousands of unique TCRB clonotypes, whereas blood samples yielded about 80,000.

The chain is assembled from TRBV4-3 and TRBJ2-7, with a weak D call of TRBD1 (6 bases match). The sequence was collected from a boy younger than two with a congenital heart defect. Donor details come from another sample of the same person, matched by shared clones. The sequencing sample was made of thymocytes. The DNA sequence is given as TGCGCCAGCAGCCAAGATAGGCAGGGGTACGAGCAGTACTTC. The translation is CASSQDRQGYEQYF.